This T cell receptor (beta chain) was found in a study of T cells after yellow fever vaccination. Study-wide results and limits: By day 5 rather than day 15, the secondary response had peaked, though it was weaker.

Germline CDR1 SGHNT, CDR2 YYREEE (reference sequence). This CDR3 has 14 amino acids. Trimming removed 4 bases from V and 3 bases from J, with 14 bases in between. TCRdb itself ran the 5' RACE reads through MiXCR, one entry per CDR3 protein. This table has 300,000 to 350,000 distinct CDR3 sequences, almost 4% appearing once. A word on this clonotype: What it binds is unknown.

The material was PBMCs, obtained 5 days after the yellow fever booster vaccination. The chain joins TRBV5-4 to TRBJ2-7; D perhaps matches TRBD1 (6 bases). The TCR was taken from a man aged 18 to 29 who received the YFV17D yellow fever vaccine. The CDR3 nucleotides are TGTGCCAGCAGCCCCGACAGGACAATCTACGAGCAGTACTTC. Translated, it gives CASSPDRTIYEQYF.